This T cell receptor (beta chain) was sequenced for a study of T-cell memory formation after mild COVID-19. This clonotype was counted at least ten times. Its antigen is not known. The CDR3 totals 11 residues. Deletions cut 5 bases from V and 11 bases from J, with 10 bases between. Study findings and constraints: Chiefly within CM and EM were the contracting CD4+ clones; CD8+ ones were within EMRA. Clones that contracted from day 15 to 85 had balanced CD4/CD8; later expanders were CD4+ biased.

TCR alpha and TCR beta cDNA libraries carrying sample barcodes and UMIs were produced by 5'RACE using constant-segment primers. Each CDR3 protein gets one entry after TCRdb re-called the 5' RACE reads with MiXCR. The data contain fewer than 500,000 distinct CDR3 sequences, roughly 25% of them seen just once; the ten biggest clones take up approximately 13%. Source material: PBMCs or a T cell subset sorted from them (not recorded which). The clonotype comes from an adult woman who had mild COVID-19 (a few samples of this study predate the infection). Cell type and time point are not known. The V call is TRBV12-3 or TRBV12-4, the J call TRBJ2-1; possible D gene TRBD1, 6 bases. This CDR3 is CASSPGHKQFF. CDR3 DNA: TGTGCCAGCAGTCCGGGACACAAGCAGTTCTTC.